This T cell receptor beta chain was retrieved from a study of shared clonotypes between healthy human individuals (dated by TCRdb to about 2020). Describing the broader study: A few men and a couple of women, aged 18 to 49 years, made up the cohort. For each donor, CD4 naive and CD4 memory were each run on three plates, CD8 naive on two plates, and CD8 memory on one plate. Blood TCR repertoires of five healthy adults were deeply sequenced to estimate repertoire size and the extent of clonotype sharing between individuals. To increase sequencing depth and limit assay-specific biases, different laboratories used diverse techniques to prepare libraries and sequence TCR repertoires. Per donor, leukapheresis produced somewhere between about 0.8 and 9 billion PBMCs. The study at large found these results: Compared with non-shared clonotypes, the clonotypes found in all four sorted-subset donors had higher generation probabilities. Around 5% of naive CD4, around 4% of naive CD8, around 2.3% of memory CD4, and about 0.4% of memory CD8 clonotypes were shared across several donors. Naive subsets generally had larger estimated clonotype richness than memory subsets. Because the study included only a small number of donors, the genetic and exposure-history diversity represented was limited. Even with the large sequencing depth, rarefaction of the sorted-subset datasets indicated that sequencing was incomplete. Based on pairwise subsampling, the degree of clonotype sharing among donors was expected to be affected by sequencing depth. Sampling was restricted to blood, and TCR repertoires in tissue are likely to differ from TCR repertoires in blood.

Using the deep immunoSEQ assay, TCR CDR3 regions were amplified from genomic DNA by multiplex PCR. Genomic DNA extracted from each cell subset was distributed evenly over all wells of several immunoSEQ 96-well plates, and each plate served as one replicate. For sorted subsets, 150 to 200 ng genomic DNA, equal to about 30,000 T cell genomes, was loaded into each replicate PCR. The purified libraries were quantified using a Qubit 3.0 fluorometer, sized with a Bioanalyzer 2100, and then quantified again using the KAPA Library Quantification kit. Each immunoSEQ 96-well plate was sequenced on its own single-read 150-cycle Illumina NextSeq 550 flow cell. Regarding the original processing steps: The immunoSEQ output contained only junctional sequences without quality scores, so filtering could not match that applied to full-length reads. Sequences were annotated with PyIR, a Python wrapper for IgBLAST v1.9, using IMGT germline references to assign V/J genes and CDR3. Reads with weak V/J assignments (E-value above 1e-6), missing CDR3, stop codons, out-of-frame junctions, or ambiguous translated residues were removed. A V3J clonotype was defined by an identical inferred V gene, J gene, and CDR3 amino acid sequence. The percentage overlap between two repertoires was calculated by dividing the number of shared unique clonotypes by the size of the smaller repertoire. Three approaches were used to assess repertoire richness: RTK rarefaction, the Chao1 estimator, and Recon v2.1 estimates of unobserved clonotypes. For all TCRbeta clonotypes obtained by the gDNA method from several donors, generation probabilities were computed with OLGA. The source is immuneACCESS, and TCRdb retained only in-frame sequences with V and J called. Part of the clones is not carried over; for the studies checked, unresolved V genes explain less than half of this, and the remainder is unexplained. The V and J calls and clone size were taken over from that table, and D and trimming were inferred from the DNA. Recorded for this sample are 2,500,000 or so clones; roughly 93% of them occurred a single time. The ten biggest clones cover more than 0.35% of the sample.

The junction carries 14 bases between V and J, which are trimmed by 5 bases and 0 bases respectively. The CDR3 runs 15 residues from the cysteine to the phenylalanine. Only the CDR3 portion is preserved as DNA: 45 bases, with reading frame beginning at the first base. The germline V gene (reference sequence) supplies CDR1 MNHNY and CDR2 SVGAGI. The donors were healthy, HIV-negative adults with no recently reported acute infections or vaccinations. All donors were Caucasian adults living in Nashville, Tennessee, USA. Magnetic negative selection was used to enrich CD4+ T cells, after which naive cells were positively selected on CD45RA and the negative fraction became the memory subset. Blood was collected by leukapheresis, and PBMCs were isolated by Ficoll-Histopaque density gradient centrifugation and then cryopreserved in liquid nitrogen vapor phase. Purity and quantity of every magnetically sorted T cell population were checked by analytical flow cytometry. Genomic DNA was isolated from each sorted fraction and quantified by UV absorbance on a Nanodrop 2000c.

As to this clone: The antigen it recognizes is unknown. The record has no base qualities; no much larger clone is one base away.

Material for sequencing was naive CD4+ T cells from PBMCs. The sample's cell subset or site, from its label and the paper: CD45RA+ positively selected. The V and J segments used are TRBV6-6 and TRBJ2-7, and TRBD1 may be the D gene, going by 6 matching bases. The sequence derives from a man between 18 and 29 years old in good health. Some clones in this sample may be carry-over from other donors' samples. The nucleotides read TGTGCCAGCAGTGCTCCCGGGACATCCTCCTACGAGCAGTACTTC. Translated, it gives CASSAPGTSSYEQYF.